Listed below are T cell receptor beta chains from one sample, sequenced in a study of T cells in Graves' hyperthyroidism and ophthalmopathy. TCRdb processed the multiplex PCR reads anew with MiXCR; each CDR3 protein has one entry. This table holds 300,000 to 400,000 distinct CDR3 sequences, roughly 15% found once. Sequences were obtained from blood. The source is a woman younger than 45 with Graves' ophthalmopathy. The CDR3 runs from the conserved cysteine through the conserved F or W. A D gene is named only where the DNA matches it firmly. Clone size is stated in some rows and not others, as once, few, many or a class when expanded.

TGTGCCAGCAGTTTGGTAGGAGGGGGCGGCACTGAAGCTTTCTTT CASSLVGGGGTEAFF TRBD1 TRBJ1-1 many TRBV28
TGTGCCAGCAACCGATTCGGGGCAGGGACCTATGGCTACACCTTC CASNRFGAGTYGYTF - TRBJ1-2 many TRBV3-1
TGTGCCAGCAGTGTGGGGACGGCCTGGGAAAAACTGTTTTTT CASSVGTAWEKLFF - TRBJ1-4 many TRBV2
TGTGCCAGCAGTTACGACAGGTTGGGTTACAATGAGCAGTTCTTC CASSYDRLGYNEQFF - TRBJ2-1 - TRBV6-5
TGCAGCGGCGGGACCCGGGACAGGGGAATCGATGAGTTCTGTGAGCAGTTCTTC CSGGTRDRGIDEFCEQFF TRBD1 TRBJ2-1 - TRBV29-1
TGTGCCAGCGGTACGGCACCCCTCCACTTT CASGTAPLHF - TRBJ1-6 many TRBV28
TGTGCCAGCAGTTTAAGCAGGGGAGACGAGCAGTACTTC CASSLSRGDEQYF - TRBJ2-7 many TRBV28
TGTGCCAGCAGTTTTGACTGGGTGAACACTGAAGCTTTCTTT CASSFDWVNTEAFF - TRBJ1-1 - TRBV28
TGCAGTGCTAGAGATCAGGCAGGGGGCAACTACGAGCAGTACTTC CSARDQAGGNYEQYF TRBD1 TRBJ2-7 many TRBV20-1
TGCGCCAGCAGTGAGATCGACAGGGGAGAGACCCAGTACTTC CASSEIDRGETQYF TRBD1 TRBJ2-5 few TRBV10-2
TGTGCCTGGGGCAGGGGGCTCGGCACTGAAGCTTTCTTT CAWGRGLGTEAFF TRBD1 TRBJ1-1 many TRBV30
TGCAGCGTTGAGGGGGATCCAACTAATGAAAAACTGTTTTTT CSVEGDPTNEKLFF - TRBJ1-4 - TRBV29-1
TGTGCCAGCAGGGATTGGGCTGGCGAGCAGTACTTC CASRDWAGEQYF - TRBJ2-7 - TRBV6-1
TGTGCCAGCAGTCCTACTAGCGGGCGTACCTACGAGCAGTACTTC CASSPTSGRTYEQYF TRBD2 TRBJ2-7 many TRBV27
TGTGCCAGCAGTGGGACAGGGAAGGGTGGCTACACCTTC CASSGTGKGGYTF TRBD1 TRBJ1-2 few TRBV27
TGTGCCAGCAGCCCCCGGGACAGGGCGCTTGGCTACACCTTC CASSPRDRALGYTF TRBD1 TRBJ1-2 few TRBV28
TGTGCCAGCAGCTTAGGGTCAGGGGGTGCGGAGACCCAGTACTTC CASSLGSGGAETQYF TRBD1 TRBJ2-5 many TRBV7-8
TGTGCCAGCAGCGACCTGAGGAAACTGTTTTTT CASSDLRKLFF - TRBJ1-4 - TRBV7-6
TGTGCCAGCAGCCACGGGACTAGCGTCAGTGAGACCCAGTACTTC CASSHGTSVSETQYF TRBD2 TRBJ2-5 many TRBV7-9
TGTGCCAGCTCAAGAGGGAATGAAGCTTTCTTT CASSRGNEAFF - TRBJ1-1 many TRBV18